This T cell receptor beta chain was retrieved from a study of immune cell composition in non-small cell lung cancer. Germline CDR1 is SGHAT and CDR2 is FQNNGV. Between the trimmed V and J ends, which lost 3 bases and 4 bases, there was a span of 15 bases. This CDR3 region has 15 residues. Libraries were prepared by immunoSEQ multiplex PCR; TCRdb keeps only in-frame clonotypes and omits some of them. The table includes about 14,000 clones, around three quarters detected once. The chain links TRBV11-2 to TRBJ1-1; possible D gene TRBD1, 5 bases. The clonotype comes from a human donor with non-small cell lung cancer. Material for sequencing was lung tumor tissue. The CDR3 sequence is CASSFAGIRATEAFF. CDR3 nucleotide sequence: TGTGCCAGCAGCTTCGCAGGGATTCGGGCCACTGAAGCTTTCTTT.